This T cell receptor beta chain is from a study of control samples from healthy donors and cancer patients. V lost 3 bases, J lost 2 bases, and 14 bases lay in between. Germline lookup yields CDR1 SNHLY and CDR2 FYNNEI. CDR3 length: 15 amino acids. TCRdb keeps only in-frame clones here, not all; method: immunoSEQ multiplex PCR. There are 150,000 or so clones in the sample; 85% to 95% occur only once, and about 9.3% lies in the top ten. The clonotype comes from a woman aged 40 to 49 in good health. This chain uses TRBV2 with TRBJ2-7, with TRBD2 as a possible D gene (6 bases). The sequencing sample was made of blood. CDR3 nucleotide sequence: TGTGCCAGCAGTGATAGGCCAGGGAGGACCTACGAGCAGTACTTC. It is translated as CASSDRPGRTYEQYF.